This T cell receptor beta chain was found in a study of CD8 T cells in ankylosing spondylitis. This clonotype was picked up a small number of times. Its antigen is as yet unknown. Making the TCR beta libraries involved quantitative 5'-RACE with molecular barcodes. TCRdb used MiXCR to reprocess the 5' RACE reads, holding one entry per CDR3 protein. The table includes about 540,000 distinct CDR3 sequences, about 13% detected once. Study-level results: Apparently characteristic of ankylosing spondylitis blood was a TCR beta motif (fewer than 10 highly homologous variants). In ankylosing spondylitis patients, matched synovial fluid reportedly showed significant enrichment of disease-linked clones. A number of the motif variants had already been described in reactive arthritis synovial fluid and blood.

Germline-derived CDR1 and CDR2 are MNHNS and SASEGT. Trimming took off 7 bases at V and 7 bases at J, with 19 bases between the two ends. The CDR3 is 15 residues long. This TCR came from a male donor with ankylosing spondylitis. Sequencing used blood, either unsorted or a sorted T cell fraction (not recorded which). The chain joins TRBV6-1 to TRBJ1-4; weak D call: TRBD1 (6 bases). Here the CDR3 reads CASTNPGERGEKLFF. CDR3 DNA: TGTGCCAGCACCAACCCAGGGGAGCGAGGTGAAAAACTGTTTTTT.